This T cell receptor (beta chain) was observed in a study of beta chain features in type 1 diabetes. Study conclusions and caveats: Shorter TCRB CDR3s, moderately but significantly so, marked every one of the four CD4+ subsets in Type 1 diabetes patients. There were fewer insertions and more deletions at the VDJ junctions of type 1 diabetes patients.

The CDR3 runs to 13 residues. Trimming left V 6 bases short and J 9 bases short, with 12 bases between. Germline V lookup: CDR1 MNHNS, CDR2 SASEGT. Expressed TCRB transcripts were sequenced after all isolated RNA was converted to cDNA. Regulatory, naive and central memory T cell samples averaged around 3.6 million reads. The data were produced by immunoSEQ multiplex PCR, yet TCRdb's version contains in-frame clones alone and is incomplete. This sample carries about 740,000 clones, about an eighth of them seen once, and the ten largest clones take 0.02% to 0.025%. Sorted CD4+ subsets: naive, central memory, regulatory, stem cell-like memory (CD45RO/CCR7/CD25/CD127/CD95/CD27 panel). This clone was counted once. Its antigen is as yet unknown.

J is TRBJ1-6 and V is TRBV6-1; TRBD1 might be the D (5 bases). This receptor was obtained from a man aged 18 to 30 with type 1 diabetes. The sequenced sample consisted of naive CD4+ T cells from blood. CDR3 residues: CASRRGEGSPLHF. Written as DNA, the CDR3 is TGTGCCAGCAGGAGGGGCGAGGGTTCACCCCTCCACTTT.